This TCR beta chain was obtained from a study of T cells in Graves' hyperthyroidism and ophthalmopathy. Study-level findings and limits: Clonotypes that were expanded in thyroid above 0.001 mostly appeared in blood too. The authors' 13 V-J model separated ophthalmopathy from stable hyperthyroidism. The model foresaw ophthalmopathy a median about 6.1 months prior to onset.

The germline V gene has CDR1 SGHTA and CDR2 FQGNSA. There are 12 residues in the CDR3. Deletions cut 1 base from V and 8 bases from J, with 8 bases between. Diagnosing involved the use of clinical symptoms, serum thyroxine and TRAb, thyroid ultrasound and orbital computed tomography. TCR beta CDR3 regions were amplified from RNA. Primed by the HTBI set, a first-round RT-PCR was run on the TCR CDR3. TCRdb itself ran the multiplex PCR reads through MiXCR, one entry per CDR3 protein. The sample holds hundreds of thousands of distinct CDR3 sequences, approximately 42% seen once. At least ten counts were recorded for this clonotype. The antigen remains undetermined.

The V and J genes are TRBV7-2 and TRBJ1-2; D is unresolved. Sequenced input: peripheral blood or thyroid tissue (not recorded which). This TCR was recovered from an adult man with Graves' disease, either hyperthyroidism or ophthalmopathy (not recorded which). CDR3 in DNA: TGTGCCAGCAGCTTAGGGGGTGGCGGCTACACCTTC. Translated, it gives CASSLGGGGYTF.